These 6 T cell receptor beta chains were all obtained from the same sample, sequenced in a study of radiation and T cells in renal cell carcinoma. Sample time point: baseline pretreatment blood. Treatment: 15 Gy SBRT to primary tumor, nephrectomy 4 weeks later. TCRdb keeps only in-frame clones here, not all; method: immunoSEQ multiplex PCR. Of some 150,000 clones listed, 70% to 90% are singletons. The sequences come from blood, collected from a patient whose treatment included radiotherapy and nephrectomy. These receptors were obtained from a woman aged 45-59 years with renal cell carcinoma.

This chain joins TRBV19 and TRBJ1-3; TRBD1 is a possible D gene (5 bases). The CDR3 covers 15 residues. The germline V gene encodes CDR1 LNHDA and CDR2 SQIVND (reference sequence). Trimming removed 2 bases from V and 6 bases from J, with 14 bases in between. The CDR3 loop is CASSINTDTENTIYF. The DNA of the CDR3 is TGTGCCAGTAGTATAAACACGGACACAGAAAACACCATATATTTT.

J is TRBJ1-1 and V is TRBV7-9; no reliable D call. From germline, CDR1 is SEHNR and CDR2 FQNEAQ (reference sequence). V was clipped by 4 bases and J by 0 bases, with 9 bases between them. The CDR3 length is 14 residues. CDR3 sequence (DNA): TGTGCCAGCAGCTATGGGCTGATGAACACTGAAGCTTTCTTT. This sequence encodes CASSYGLMNTEAFF. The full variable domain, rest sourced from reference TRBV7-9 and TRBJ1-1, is DTGVSQNPRHKITKRGQNVTFRCDPISEHNRLYWYRQTLGQGPEFLTYFQNEAQLEKSRLLSDRFSAERPKGSFSTLEIQRTEQGDSAMYLCASSYGLMNTEAFFGQGTRLTVV.

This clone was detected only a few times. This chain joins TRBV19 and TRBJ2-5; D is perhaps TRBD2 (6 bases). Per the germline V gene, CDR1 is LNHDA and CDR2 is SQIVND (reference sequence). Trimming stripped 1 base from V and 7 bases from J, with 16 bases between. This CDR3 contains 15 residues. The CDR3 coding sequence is TGTGCCAGTAGTATAGGGCGGGGTGGCGTCGGGACCCAGTACTTC. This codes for CASSIGRGGVGTQYF.

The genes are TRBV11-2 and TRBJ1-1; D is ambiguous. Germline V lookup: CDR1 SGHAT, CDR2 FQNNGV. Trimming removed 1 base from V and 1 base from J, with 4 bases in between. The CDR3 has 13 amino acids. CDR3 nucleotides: TGTGCCAGCAGCTTAGGGGGGAACACTGAAGCTTTCTTT. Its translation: CASSLGGNTEAFF. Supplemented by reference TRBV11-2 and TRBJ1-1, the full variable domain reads EAGVAQSPRYKIIEKRQSVAFWCNPISGHATLYWYQQILGQGPKLLIQFQNNGVVDDSQLPKDRFSAERLKGVDSTLKIQPAKLEDSAVYLCASSLGGNTEAFFGQGTRLTVV.

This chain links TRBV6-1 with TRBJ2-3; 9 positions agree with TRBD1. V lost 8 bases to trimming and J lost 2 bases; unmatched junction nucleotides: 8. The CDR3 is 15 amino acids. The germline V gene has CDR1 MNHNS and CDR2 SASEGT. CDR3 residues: CASARDRAVTDTQYF. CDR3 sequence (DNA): TGTGCCAGCGCGCGGGACAGGGCTGTCACAGATACGCAGTATTTT.

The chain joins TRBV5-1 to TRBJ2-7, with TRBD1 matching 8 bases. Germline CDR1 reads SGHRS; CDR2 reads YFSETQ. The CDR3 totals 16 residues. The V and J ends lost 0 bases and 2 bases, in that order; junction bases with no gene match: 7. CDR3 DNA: TGCGCCAGCAGCTTGGGGGCAGGGGGCGTTACCTACGAGCAGTACTTC. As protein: CASSLGAGGVTYEQYF. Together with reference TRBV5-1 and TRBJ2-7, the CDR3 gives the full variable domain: KAGVTQTPRYLIKTRGQQVTLSCSPISGHRSVSWYQQTPGQGLQFLFEYFSETQRNKGNFPGRFSGRQFSNSRSEMNVSTLELGDSALYLCASSLGAGGVTYEQYFGPGTRLTVT.